The 27 T cell receptor beta chains reported below all come from one sample, sequenced in a study of identical twins. MiXCR, run by TCRdb on the 5' RACE reads, gives a single entry per CDR3 protein. The sample lists around 1.7 million distinct CDR3 sequences; about 32% were seen once. The specimen was cord blood. All receptors derive from a newborn girl in good health.

This clonotype came up a few times. The chain recombines TRBV12-3 or TRBV12-4 with TRBJ2-4, with D possibly called TRBD1 or TRBD2 (5 bases each). The V gene lost 7 bases and the J gene lost 4 bases, with 11 bases spanning the gap. The CDR3 has 13 residues. The CDR3 DNA follows: TGTGCCAGCACCCCGGGACGAAAAAACATTCAGTACTTC. It encodes CASTPGRKNIQYF.

This clonotype was seen a single time. The chain couples TRBV20-1 to TRBJ1-2; 7 bases map to TRBD1. With 5 bases clipped from V and 12 bases from J, the junction kept 6 bases outside the gene matches. CDR3 size: 10 residues. The germline CDR1 and CDR2 sequences are DFQATT and SNEGSKA (reference sequence). As DNA, the CDR3 is TGCAGTGCTCCCGACAGGGCGCACACCTTC. Translation gives CSAPDRAHTF.

In this sample, this clonotype turned up a few times. The V gene is TRBV28, the J gene TRBJ2-5; maybe TRBD2 (6 bases). The CDR3 is 15 amino acids. V lost 3 bases to trimming and J lost 5 bases, with 16 bases between them. Germline V gene data show CDR1 as MDHEN and CDR2 as SYDVKM. CDR3 sequence (DNA): TGTGCCAGCAGTTTGGACCTGGGACTCCGGGAGACCCAGTACTTC. It yields the protein CASSLDLGLRETQYF.

Points on this clonotype: Given a much more abundant clone one base away, this may be a read error. The genes are TRBV12-3 or TRBV12-4 and TRBJ2-1; TRBD2 agrees at 12 bases. This CDR3 has 15 amino acids. The V and J ends lost 7 bases and 2 bases, in that order; junction bases with no gene match: 3. CDR3 loop: CASNPSGRAYNEQFF. The CDR3 DNA reads as TGTGCCAGCAACCCTAGCGGGAGGGCCTACAATGAGCAGTTCTTC.

The genes are TRBV7-9 and TRBJ1-5; D is perhaps TRBD1 (5 bases). Per the germline V gene, CDR1 is SEHNR and CDR2 is FQNEAQ (reference sequence). This CDR3 contains 14 residues. V was cut by 5 bases and J by 5 bases, with 13 bases left in between. The CDR3 nucleotides are TGTGCCAGCAGCCCGACAGAAAACTATCAGCCCCAGCATTTT. Translating it yields CASSPTENYQPQHF.

This clonotype was seen only a few times. The rearrangement uses TRBV6-5 and TRBJ2-1, with 8 bases aligning to TRBD1. This CDR3 spans 12 amino acids. V lost 11 bases and J lost 4; bases outside the gene matches: 4. Germline V CDR1 and CDR2: MNHEY, SVGAGI. As DNA, the CDR3 is TGTGCCGGGACAGGTCGATACAATGAGCAGTTCTTC. Its translation: CAGTGRYNEQFF.

This clonotype has more than one count but fewer than ten. The rearrangement uses TRBV5-5 and TRBJ1-2; D possibly corresponds to TRBD1 (6 bases). The V gene's germline CDR1 is SGHKS and CDR2 YYEKEE (reference sequence). Trimming left V 1 base short and J 4 bases short, with 11 bases between. This CDR3 contains 14 residues. This chain's CDR3 is CASSLRRDTYGYTF. The DNA of the CDR3 is TGTGCCAGCAGCTTGCGACGGGACACCTATGGCTACACCTTC.

This clonotype was found a few times. The chain uses TRBV5-6 and TRBJ1-1; 9 bases align to TRBD1. This CDR3 comprises 14 residues. The V and J ends lost 4 bases and 6 bases, in that order; junction bases with no gene match: 7. Germline V lookup: CDR1 SGHDT, CDR2 YYEEEE. For the CDR3, the DNA is TGTGCCAGCAGCATGGGGCGGACAGGGGCTGAAGCTTTCTTT. The encoded protein is CASSMGRTGAEAFF.

The chain uses TRBV18 and TRBJ2-7, with D possibly called TRBD1 or TRBD2 (5 bases each). Per the germline V gene, CDR1 is KGHSH and CDR2 is LQKENI. There are 13 residues in the CDR3. With 2 bases removed from V and 7 bases from J, the gap between germline ends came to 12 bases. The CDR3, as DNA: TGTGCCAGCTCACCAGGTGGGGGTCTGGAGCAGTACTTC. Its protein product is CASSPGGGLEQYF. The variable domain in full, with the rest retrieved from reference TRBV18 and TRBJ2-7, is NAGVMQNPRHLVRRRGQEARLRCSPMKGHSHVYWYRQLPEEGLKFMVYLQKENIIDESGMPKERFSAEFPKEGPSILRIQQVVRGDSAAYFCASSPGGGLEQYFGPGTRLTVT.

The CDR3 DNA is TGTGCCATCAGTGGAGTACAGGGGGGGAGAGGAAAACTGTTTTTT. This codes for CAISGVQGGRGKLFF. The chain employs TRBV10-3 and TRBJ1-4, with 8 positions matching TRBD1. The CDR3 has 15 amino acids. Germline values: CDR1 ENHRY, CDR2 SYGVKD. Germline trimming cut 4 bases from V and 10 bases from J; bases unmatched to any gene: 11.

There are many counts of this clonotype. The junction differs from germline at one of its ends, possibly a read error. The chain has TRBV4-1 and TRBJ2-3, with D hard to call. Germline V gives CDR1 MGHRA, CDR2 YSYEKL. The length of the CDR3 is 12 residues. The chain's CDR3 is CASSQWADTQYF. In nucleotides, the CDR3 is TGTGCCAGCAGCCAATGGGCAGATACGCAGTATTTT.

This chain connects TRBV20-1 to TRBJ1-1; D gene unclear. Germline values: CDR1 DFQATT, CDR2 SNEGSKA (reference sequence). The CDR3 loop spans 13 amino acids. V lost 6 bases and J lost 3, with 14 bases in between. The CDR3: CSATRGWDTEAFF. DNA for the CDR3: TGCAGTGCCACCCGGGGTTGGGACACTGAAGCTTTCTTT.

The sample holds a few counts of this clonotype. J is TRBJ2-1 and V is TRBV20-1, with 8 bases that match TRBD2. Germline-derived CDR1 and CDR2 are DFQATT and SNEGSKA (reference sequence). J gave up 8 bases and V 3 bases, and 9 bases lay outside the gene matches. The length of the CDR3 is 14 residues. The CDR3 reads CSARGTRSLDEQFF. Written as DNA, the CDR3 is TGCAGTGCTAGGGGGACTAGGTCCTTGGATGAGCAGTTCTTC.

J is TRBJ2-1 and V is TRBV20-1; possibly TRBD1 for D (5 bases). Looked up from germline, CDR1 is DFQATT and CDR2 is SNEGSKA (reference sequence). CDR3 length: 12 amino acids. Trimming removed 6 bases from V and 10 bases from J, with 16 bases in between. The CDR3 reads CSALGHYYEQFF. The CDR3 nucleotides are TGCAGTGCCCTAGGACACTACTACGAGCAGTTCTTC.

The rearrangement uses TRBV12-3 or TRBV12-4 and TRBJ1-2, with D tentatively TRBD1 (6 bases). V was shortened by 5 bases and J by 7 bases, with 17 bases between the two germline ends. The CDR3 extends over 14 amino acids. CDR3 sequence: CASSAGGRALGYTF. The CDR3 nucleotides read TGTGCCAGCAGTGCTGGGGGGCGCGCGCTTGGCTACACCTTC.

Concerning this clonotype: It is likely a read error, because the conserved phenylalanine at the end of the CDR3 is missing. CDR3 nucleotide sequence: TGTGCCAGCAGCCCCCGCCAAATTCTAGCGGGGAGCACAGATACGCAGTATTGT. Amino acid sequence: CASSPRQILAGSTDTQYC. This chain uses TRBV11-2 with TRBJ2-3; 9 bases are shared with TRBD2. CDR3 size: 18 residues. After removal of 5 bases from V and 0 bases from J, the junction contained 12 bases not matched to a gene. Germline CDR1 reads SGHAT; CDR2 reads FQNNGV.

This clonotype came up a few times. The chain is built from TRBV20-1 and TRBJ1-2, with a weak D call TRBD1 (5 bases). The V end lost 3 bases, the J end lost 4 bases, and 18 bases lay between the germline ends. There are 15 residues in the CDR3. The germline V gene encodes CDR1 DFQATT and CDR2 SNEGSKA (reference sequence). CDR3 in DNA: TGCAGTGCTAGTACCCTGACGGGGCGAGGCTATGGCTACACCTTC. Protein product: CSASTLTGRGYGYTF.

This clonotype has more than one count but fewer than ten. The CDR3 region has the DNA TGTGCCAGCAGTTTATCGAGACCCATCCTCGCCCACACAGATACGCAGTATTTT. Residues: CASSLSRPILAHTDTQYF. This sequence joins TRBV27 and TRBJ2-3, with D unresolved. Germline CDR1 and CDR2: MNHEY and SMNVEV (reference sequence). The CDR3 extends over 18 amino acids. V was pared by 0 bases and J by 2 bases, with 18 bases between.

The CDR3: CASSLIGSGSPLHF. Here the CDR3 DNA reads TGTGCCAGCAGCTTAATTGGTTCGGGGTCACCCCTCCACTTT. The chain has TRBV7-2 and TRBJ1-6; D uncertain. The CDR3 extends over 14 amino acids. CDR1 SGHTA and CDR2 FQGNSA come from the germline V gene. V lost 2 bases and J 10 bases, leaving 12 bases between the germline ends.

Only a few counts were recorded for this clonotype. The rearrangement joins TRBV24-1 to TRBJ2-7; no firm D call. The J call may be in error: the DNA end matches TRBJ2-5 better. The CDR3 spans 12 residues. CDR1 is KGHDR and CDR2 is SFDVKD in the germline V gene. This CDR3 is CATSDLTETQYF. In DNA form, the CDR3 reads TGTGCCACCAGTGATTTGACAGAGACCCAGTACTTC.

This clonotype turned up a few times. V and J are TRBV7-9 and TRBJ2-7; D not resolved. The germline V gene encodes CDR1 SEHNR and CDR2 FQNEAQ (reference sequence). The CDR3 is 17 residues long. V was trimmed by 1 base and J by 0 bases, leaving 16 bases between them. The CDR3 loop is CASSLEVGLTSSYEQYF. The DNA of the CDR3 is TGTGCCAGCAGCTTAGAAGTCGGCTTAACGAGCTCCTACGAGCAGTACTTC.

This clonotype was counted only a few times. The rearrangement joins TRBV20-1 to TRBJ2-3; D is unresolved. The CDR3 has 11 residues. V was pared by 8 bases and J by 5 bases, with 11 bases between. Germline CDR1 reads DFQATT; CDR2 reads SNEGSKA (reference sequence). CDR3 DNA: TGCAGTCCCCGACTGTTAGATACGCAGTATTTT. It encodes CSPRLLDTQYF.

The gene calls are TRBV20-1 and TRBJ2-5; D gene unclear. The germline V gene has CDR1 DFQATT and CDR2 SNEGSKA (reference sequence). V lost 5 bases to trimming and J lost 11 bases, with 24 bases between them. CDR3 length: 14 amino acids. CDR3 region: CSASFHLSYNEQYF. The CDR3 DNA reads TGCAGTGCTTCATTCCACCTCTCCTACAATGAGCAGTACTTC.

The chain joins TRBV7-2 to TRBJ1-5; tentatively, D is TRBD1 (5 bases). CDR3 length equals 17 residues. The germline V gene has CDR1 SGHTA and CDR2 FQGNSA. Trimming took off 0 bases at V and 1 base at J, with 13 bases between the two ends. The CDR3 sequence is CASSLANRRISNQPQHF. CDR3 DNA sequence: TGTGCCAGCAGCTTAGCAAACAGGAGAATAAGCAATCAGCCCCAGCATTTT.

This chain uses TRBV29-1 with TRBJ2-5; D is unresolved. In germline, CDR1 is SQVTM, CDR2 ANQGSEA. The CDR3 is made up of 13 amino acids. With 7 bases removed from V and 3 bases from J, the gap between germline ends came to 15 bases. The CDR3 here is CSARFDGEETQYF. For the CDR3, the DNA is TGCAGCGCCCGTTTTGACGGAGAAGAGACCCAGTACTTC.

This chain joins TRBV5-1 and TRBJ2-7, with 9 bases matching TRBD1. Germline V gene data show CDR1 as SGHRS and CDR2 as YFSETQ. Losses at the gene ends were 5 bases for V and 3 bases for J; bases not matched to a gene: 6. The CDR3 is 14 residues long. CDR3 nucleotide sequence: TGCGCCAGCAGACGAACGGGACAGGGCTACGAGCAGTACTTC. This translates into CASRRTGQGYEQYF.

About this clonotype itself: This could be a read error, since a much larger clone is one nucleotide away. The chain couples TRBV29-1 to TRBJ2-7, with 7 positions matching TRBD2. The CDR3 runs to 16 residues. Per the germline V gene, CDR1 is SQVTM and CDR2 is ANQGSEA. CDR3 coding DNA: TGCAGCGCTGAAGACTTTTCGAGGACTAGTAGTCACGAGCAGTACTTC. It yields the protein CSAEDFSRTSSHEQYF.